This passage covers 27 T cell receptor beta chains from one sample sequenced in a study of identical twins. TCRdb independently ran MiXCR on the 5' RACE reads; one entry per CDR3 protein. The sample has 1.5 million to 2 million distinct CDR3 sequences, 25% to 35% seen once. Sequenced material: cord blood. The receptors stem from a newborn girl in good health.

This clonotype appeared a few times. The genes are TRBV29-1 and TRBJ2-3; the D is unclear. Trimming shortened V by 3 bases and J by 2 bases, and 12 bases separated the two germline ends. This CDR3 has 14 amino acids. CDR1 is SQVTM, CDR2 ANQGSEA, per germline. The CDR3 DNA reads as TGCAGCGTTGATTCATCCGTCCTCACAGATACGCAGTATTTT. Translated, it gives CSVDSSVLTDTQYF.

This chain uses TRBV20-1 with TRBJ2-3, with TRBD2 matching 9 bases. CDR1 is DFQATT, CDR2 SNEGSKA, per germline (reference sequence). The CDR3 loop spans 14 amino acids. After removal of 6 bases from V and 2 bases from J, the junction contained 6 bases not matched to a gene. The CDR3 DNA is TGCAGTGCCTTAGCGGGAGCCAACACAGATACGCAGTATTTT. It specifies CSALAGANTDTQYF.

V is TRBV6-6 and J is TRBJ1-4, with 7 bases aligning to TRBD1. With V trimmed by 2 bases and J by 5 bases, 5 bases remained unmatched. CDR3 length: 15 residues. Germline values: CDR1 MNHNY, CDR2 SVGAGI (reference sequence). CDR3 loop: CASSYLTGSNEKLFF. CDR3 in DNA: TGTGCCAGCAGTTACCTGACAGGGAGCAATGAAAAACTGTTTTTT.

CDR3 DNA sequence: TGTGCCAGCAGTGAATTTCGACAGTCTGAAGCTTTCTTT. It codes for CASSEFRQSEAFF. The chain couples TRBV2 to TRBJ1-1; the D gene is possibly TRBD1 (5 bases). Trimming stripped 2 bases from V and 6 bases from J, with 10 bases between. The germline V gene has CDR1 SNHLY and CDR2 FYNNEI. CDR3 size: 13 residues.

This clonotype was counted a single time. The gene calls are TRBV5-1 and TRBJ1-1; D may be TRBD1 (6 bases). Germline V gene sequence: CDR1 SGHRS, CDR2 YFSETQ. The CDR3 runs 13 residues. V lost 5 bases to trimming and J lost 10 bases, with 18 bases between them. CDR3 DNA: TGCGCCAGCAGTCTACAGGGCATCAGGGGAGCTTTCTTT. As protein: CASSLQGIRGAFF.

Of note for this clonotype: Germline and junction disagree at one end, which may indicate a read error. The chain carries TRBV25-1 and TRBJ2-3, with D possibly matching TRBD2 (7 bases). Germline CDR1 MGHDK, CDR2 SYGVNS. There are 14 residues in the CDR3. This chain's CDR3 is CDSRPGGFTDTQYF. CDR3 DNA: TGTGACAGCCGACCGGGGGGCTTCACAGATACGCAGTATTTT.

This clonotype was observed a few times. V usage is TRBV3-1 and J usage is TRBJ2-1; TRBD2 aligns across 16 bases. The germline V gene encodes CDR1 LGHDT and CDR2 YNNKEL (reference sequence). The CDR3 has 17 residues. Losses at the gene ends were 5 bases for V and 8 bases for J; bases not matched to a gene: 9. CDR3 nucleotides: TGTGCCAGCAGCGCTCCGGGACTAGCGGGAGGGCAAGATGAGCAGTTCTTC. This sequence encodes CASSAPGLAGGQDEQFF.

This clonotype was recorded a few times. The chain carries TRBV27 and TRBJ2-4; no firm D call. Germline V gene sequence: CDR1 MNHEY, CDR2 SMNVEV (reference sequence). The V end was cut by 6 bases, the J end by 0 bases, with 9 bases between. This CDR3 spans 14 amino acids. The CDR3 reads CASSPLPAKNIQYF. The CDR3 nucleotides read TGTGCCAGCAGCCCCCTACCAGCCAAAAACATTCAGTACTTC.

The chain has TRBV2 and TRBJ2-1, with D unclear. The J call may be wrong; the DNA end is better matched by TRBJ2-7. This CDR3 contains 17 residues. Per the germline V gene, CDR1 is SNHLY and CDR2 is FYNNEI. CDR3 amino acids: CASSEGPLPSSYNEQYF. Written as DNA, the CDR3 is TGTGCCAGCAGTGAAGGACCCCTCCCAAGCTCCTACAATGAGCAGTACTTC.

The V gene is TRBV27, the J gene TRBJ1-4; D is uncertain. Deletions cut 1 base from V and 7 bases from J, with 22 bases between. Germline CDR1 and CDR2: MNHEY and SMNVEV (reference sequence). This CDR3 comprises 18 residues. The chain's CDR3 is CASSLFPITPSISEKLFF. CDR3 DNA: TGTGCCAGCAGTTTATTCCCTATTACACCGTCCATTAGTGAAAAACTGTTTTTT.

The chain employs TRBV7-9 and TRBJ1-1; 8 nucleotides agree with TRBD1. The germline V gene encodes CDR1 SEHNR and CDR2 FQNEAQ (reference sequence). V trimming: 5 bases; J trimming: 4 bases; junction bases outside the gene matches: 9. The CDR3 covers 15 residues. The CDR3 DNA reads TGTGCCAGCAGCCTAATCAGGGGGCAGGGCACTGAAGCTTTCTTT. Amino acids: CASSLIRGQGTEAFF.

This chain connects TRBV5-1 to TRBJ1-2; weak D call: TRBD1 (6 bases). V lost 0 bases and J 3 bases, leaving 12 bases between the germline ends. This CDR3 comprises 15 residues. Germline V lookup: CDR1 SGHRS, CDR2 YFSETQ. The CDR3: CASSLGTDFDYGYTF. DNA for the CDR3: TGCGCCAGCAGCTTGGGGACAGATTTTGACTATGGCTACACCTTC.

This clonotype was counted ten times or more. V usage is TRBV13 and J usage is TRBJ2-5, with a possible D match to TRBD2 (5 bases). V lost 5 bases, J lost 11 bases, and 18 bases lay in between. Germline lookup yields CDR1 PRHDT and CDR2 FYEKMQ (reference sequence). The CDR3 spans 13 residues. The DNA for the CDR3 is TGTGCCAGCAGCGACCAACAGCTTGGGGAGCAGTACTTC. Its translation: CASSDQQLGEQYF.

This clonotype was recorded a few times. The chain recombines TRBV5-5 with TRBJ1-5; no reliable D call. The V end lost 0 bases, the J end lost 7 bases, and 8 bases lay between the germline ends. The V gene's germline CDR1 is SGHKS and CDR2 YYEKEE (reference sequence). The CDR3 extends over 13 amino acids. Written as DNA, the CDR3 is TGTGCCAGCAGCTTGGAAGATGGGCAGCCCCAGCATTTT. Protein sequence: CASSLEDGQPQHF.

The chain joins TRBV27 to TRBJ2-3, with TRBD2 as a possible D gene (6 bases). Germline V gene lookup returns CDR1 MNHEY and CDR2 SMNVEV (reference sequence). The CDR3 spans 15 residues. Trimming removed 5 bases at V and 4 bases at J, with 16 bases between. CDR3 region: CASSPGTAGADTQYF. The CDR3 nucleotides read TGTGCCAGCAGTCCCGGGACTGCTGGTGCAGATACGCAGTATTTT.

This clonotype came up once. The chain couples TRBV12-3 or TRBV12-4 to TRBJ2-1, with D possibly being TRBD2 (6 bases). Trimming took 7 bases from V and 9 from J, leaving 19 bases between them. The CDR3 has 14 residues. CDR3 DNA: TGTGCCAGCACTCTGTGGGGTTCCGGGGGTGAGCAGTTCTTC. Residues: CASTLWGSGGEQFF.

About this clonotype: Sequence at one end of the junction differs from germline and may be a read error. CDR3 DNA sequence: TGTGCCAGCAGTTACTCCAGGGTGGGGAATTCACCCCCCCACTTT. This sequence encodes CASSYSRVGNSPPHF. The chain joins TRBV6-5 to TRBJ1-6; tentative D call: TRBD1 (5 bases). Germline V gene sequence: CDR1 MNHEY, CDR2 SVGAGI. The CDR3 is made up of 15 amino acids.

As regards this clonotype: The missing conserved phenylalanine or tryptophan at the end of this CDR3 makes a read error likely. CDR3 sequence (DNA): TGCAGCGTCCTTACAGGGAGGGAATCCTACGAGCAGTACTTA. The encoded protein is CSVLTGRESYEQYL. This chain links TRBV29-1 with TRBJ2-7; TRBD2 is a possible D gene (7 bases). V shed 6 bases and J shed 1 base, with 16 bases lying between them. The CDR3 contains 14 residues. Per germline, CDR1 SQVTM and CDR2 ANQGSEA.

This clonotype was counted ten times or more. The chain has TRBV5-1 and TRBJ2-3; no reliable D call. Trimming stripped 1 base from V and 2 bases from J, with 8 bases between. The germline V gene has CDR1 SGHRS and CDR2 YFSETQ. CDR3 length: 14 residues. The CDR3, as DNA: TGCGCCAGCAGCTTGTACTCCCTCACAGATACGCAGTATTTT. It is translated as CASSLYSLTDTQYF.

This clonotype was observed a handful of times. The chain uses TRBV19 and TRBJ2-5, with D perhaps TRBD2 (5 bases). Looked up from germline, CDR1 is LNHDA and CDR2 is SQIVND (reference sequence). The V end lost 7 bases, the J end lost 2 bases, and 17 bases lay between the germline ends. CDR3 length: 15 amino acids. CDR3 residues: CASTRAWRRQETQYF. In DNA, the CDR3 is TGTGCCAGTACGAGGGCCTGGAGAAGACAAGAGACCCAGTACTTC.

This clonotype was found a few times. The rearrangement joins TRBV6-1 to TRBJ1-1; a possible D gene is TRBD1 (6 bases). Germline V CDR1 and CDR2: MNHNS, SASEGT. V lost 6 bases to trimming and J lost 0 bases, with 20 bases between them. This CDR3 contains 17 residues. The CDR3 DNA reads as TGTGCCAGCAGACTCTCAGGGGTTCTGTTAATGAACACTGAAGCTTTCTTT. Translated: CASRLSGVLLMNTEAFF.

This clonotype turned up a few times. This rearrangement joins TRBV20-1 to TRBJ2-1; no firm D call. The CDR3 runs 11 residues. Deletions cut 3 bases from V and 8 bases from J, with 8 bases between. Germline V lookup: CDR1 DFQATT, CDR2 SNEGSKA (reference sequence). This CDR3 is CSASGYDEQFF. CDR3 coding DNA: TGCAGTGCTAGCGGGTACGATGAGCAGTTCTTC.

A word on this clonotype: At one end the junction does not follow the germline gene, possibly because of a read error. The gene calls are TRBV12-3 or TRBV12-4 and TRBJ1-5; 10 bases fit TRBD1. The CDR3 contains 17 residues. The CDR3 reads CASGLGQGIYSNQPQHF. The CDR3, as DNA: TGTGCCAGCGGTTTGGGACAGGGGATATATAGCAATCAGCCCCAGCATTTT.

The genes are TRBV29-1 and TRBJ2-5; 14 bases line up with TRBD2. The J call may be mistaken, given a closer DNA end match to TRBJ2-7. The germline V gene encodes CDR1 SQVTM and CDR2 ANQGSEA. This CDR3 region has 15 residues. CDR3 nucleotide sequence: TGCAGCGTTGAGGGACTAGCGGGGGACGGGTACGAGCAGTACTTC. It is translated as CSVEGLAGDGYEQYF.

With regard to this clonotype: Germline is not matched at one junction end, which may reflect a read error. The genes are TRBV28 and TRBJ2-6; TRBD1 is a possible D gene (5 bases). The CDR3 consists of 15 residues. CDR1 and CDR2 (germline): MDHEN, SYDVKM. CDR3 sequence reads: CASNLRGSGANVLTF. The CDR3 nucleotides are TGTGCCAGCAATTTAAGGGGCTCTGGGGCCAACGTCCTGACTTTC.

V and J are TRBV6-2 or TRBV6-3 and TRBJ2-5; TRBD2 is a possible D gene (6 bases). The V gene lost 3 bases and the J gene lost 4 bases, with 12 bases spanning the gap. Germline CDR1 MNHEY, CDR2 SVGEGT. The CDR3 contains 14 residues. CDR3 residues: CASSYLLGLETQYF. CDR3 nucleotide sequence: TGTGCCAGCAGTTATTTGTTGGGACTAGAGACCCAGTACTTC.

The genes are TRBV12-3 or TRBV12-4 and TRBJ2-7, with D perhaps matching TRBD1 (6 bases). The CDR3 extends over 14 amino acids. V was cut by 5 bases and J by 3 bases, with 14 bases left in between. The CDR3 region is CASSPVRGGYEQYF. The CDR3 DNA follows: TGTGCCAGCAGTCCCGTCAGGGGCGGCTACGAGCAGTACTTC.